This T cell receptor (beta chain) comes out of a study of blood T cells in healthy people across ages. The use of a sample-barcoded 5' primer and a J-beta primer mix characterized a second PCR of about 7 to 12 cycles. TCRdb reprocessed the 5' RACE reads with MiXCR, giving one entry per CDR3 protein. The table has over 300,000 distinct CDR3 sequences, 45% to 60% seen once; the top ten hold under 65%. Germline V gene lookup returns CDR1 MNHEY and CDR2 SMNVEV (reference sequence). The CDR3 runs to 17 residues. As regards this clonotype: A junction boundary mismatches the germline segment, possibly from a read error.

This sequence originates from a man between 60 and 75 years old in good health. Sequencing input: blood. This rearrangement joins TRBV27 to TRBJ2-1, with 11 bases fitting TRBD1. The CDR3 nucleotides read TGTGCCAGCAGTCAAACCGGGACAGGGGGGGACTTGGGTGAGCAGTTATTC. Translation: CASSQTGTGGDLGEQLF.